The clone carrying this T cell receptor beta chain came up a few times. This sample is part of a study of cytotoxic CD8 clonotypes in ibrutinib-treated CLL. The protocol was immunoSEQ multiplex PCR, while the TCRdb copy is restricted to in-frame clones and leaves out a portion. This sample yields around 300,000 clones, of which about 80% are seen a single time; 5.5% to 8% belongs to the top ten. The source of this sequence is a human donor with chronic lymphocytic leukemia. The sequenced sample was PBMCs, obtained before ibrutinib treatment.

The CDR3 DNA follows: TGTGCCAGCAGCCTTCATGGCAATGAGCAGTTCTTC. Its protein is CASSLHGNEQFF. V is TRBV11-2 and J is TRBJ2-1, with no clear D. The V gene's germline CDR1 is SGHAT and CDR2 FQNNGV. The CDR3 is 12 amino acids. V lost 5 bases to trimming and J lost 6 bases, with 8 bases between them.